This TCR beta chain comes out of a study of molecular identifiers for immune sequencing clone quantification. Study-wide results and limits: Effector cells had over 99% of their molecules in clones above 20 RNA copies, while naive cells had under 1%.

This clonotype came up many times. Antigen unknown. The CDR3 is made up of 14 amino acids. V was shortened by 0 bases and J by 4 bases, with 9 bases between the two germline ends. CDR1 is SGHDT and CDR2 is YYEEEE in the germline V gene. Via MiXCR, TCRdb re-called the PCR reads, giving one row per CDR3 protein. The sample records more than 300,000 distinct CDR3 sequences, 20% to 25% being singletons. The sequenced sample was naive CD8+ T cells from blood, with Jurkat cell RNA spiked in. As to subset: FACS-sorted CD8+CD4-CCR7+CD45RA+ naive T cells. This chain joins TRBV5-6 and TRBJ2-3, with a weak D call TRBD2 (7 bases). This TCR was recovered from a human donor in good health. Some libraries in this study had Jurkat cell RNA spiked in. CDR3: CASSLAGGSDTQYF. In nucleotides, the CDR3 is TGTGCCAGCAGCTTGGCGGGGGGCTCAGATACGCAGTATTTT.